One sample yielded the 14 T cell receptor beta chains listed below, sequenced in a study of cytomegalovirus exposure and HLA in healthy donors. A multiplex PCR was run with 60 Vbeta primers and 13 Jbeta primers. Here immunoSEQ multiplex PCR was the method, and the copy in TCRdb shows in-frame clones only, minus some. Of about 120,000 clones in the sample, roughly 80% were seen once. Sequencing used PBMCs. The source is a woman aged 35 to 49 in good health and CMV-seronegative.

V is TRBV21-1 and J is TRBJ1-1; the table assigns TRBD1, which was not confirmed against the DNA. TRBV21-1 is given as a pseudogene. This CDR3 spans 18 amino acids. In DNA, the CDR3 is TGTGCCAGCAGCAAAAAACGAGGCCAGACAGGGGGCTACACTGAAGCTTTCTTT. It translates to CASSKKRGQTGGYTEAFF.

The rearrangement uses TRBV18 and TRBJ1-2, with a weak D call TRBD1 (5 bases). CDR1 and CDR2 from the germline V gene are KGHSH and LQKENI. CDR3 length equals 16 residues. Trimming left V 2 bases short and J 5 bases short, with 18 bases between. This CDR3 is CASSPKTDAFPYGYTF. The DNA of the CDR3 is TGTGCCAGCTCACCAAAGACAGATGCCTTCCCATATGGCTACACCTTC.

The chain combines TRBV9 with TRBJ1-4; the match to TRBD1 covers 8 bases. The germline gives CDR1 SGDLS, CDR2 YYNGEE. V shed 3 bases, J shed 8 bases, and the junction held 12 bases outside the gene matches. The CDR3 contains 16 residues. CDR3 in amino acids: CASSARTGLSGEKLFF. The CDR3 region has the DNA TGTGCCAGCAGCGCCCGGACAGGGTTAAGCGGAGAAAAACTGTTTTTT. The full variable domain, in which reference TRBV9 and TRBJ1-4 provide the parts outside the CDR3, is DSGVTQTPKHLITATGQRVTLRCSPRSGDLSVYWYQQSLDQGLQFLIQYYNGEERAKGNILERFSAQQFPDLHSELNLSSLELGDSALYFCASSARTGLSGEKLFFGSGTQLSVL.

V and J are TRBV5-1 and TRBJ2-5; TRBD1 matches at 9 bases. Germline trimming cut 3 bases from V and 5 bases from J; bases unmatched to any gene: 2. The CDR3 spans 13 residues. Germline V gives CDR1 SGHRS, CDR2 YFSETQ. CDR3 sequence (DNA): TGCGCCAGCAGCTCCGACAGGGGGGAGACCCAGTACTTC. The encoded protein is CASSSDRGETQYF.

This chain connects TRBV18 to TRBJ2-2; D is possibly TRBD2 (5 bases). The germline CDR1 and CDR2 sequences are KGHSH and LQKENI. This CDR3 has 16 amino acids. V was cut by 0 bases and J by 3 bases, with 11 bases left in between. In DNA form, the CDR3 reads TGTGCCAGCTCACCACCGCGAGACGGGGACACCGGGGAGCTGTTTTTT. Protein: CASSPPRDGDTGELFF.

The chain combines TRBV4-1 with TRBJ1-2; TRBD1 matches at 7 bases. From germline, CDR1 is MGHRA and CDR2 YSYEKL. With V trimmed by 2 bases and J by 4 bases, 7 bases remained unmatched. The CDR3 spans 15 residues. The CDR3 DNA follows: TGCGCCAGCAGCCAAAATGAGGGGGCTGGCTATGGCTACACCTTC. As protein: CASSQNEGAGYGYTF.

J is TRBJ1-2 and V is TRBV19; D perhaps matches TRBD1 (6 bases). The CDR3 is 15 residues long. V lost 5 bases and J 2 bases, leaving 15 bases between the germline ends. Germline loops: CDR1 LNHDA, CDR2 SQIVND (reference sequence). DNA for the CDR3: TGTGCCAGTAGTCGAACCGGGACATCGAACTATGGCTACACCTTC. Amino acid sequence: CASSRTGTSNYGYTF.

This clone was seen a handful of times. CDR3 bases: TGTGCCAGCAGCCAAGTGGGGGGGCGCGCAGATACGCAGTATTTT. Its protein is CASSQVGGRADTQYF. V gene TRBV14 combines with J gene TRBJ2-3, with D perhaps TRBD2 (7 bases). The CDR3 is made up of 15 amino acids. The germline V gene has CDR1 SGHDN and CDR2 FVKESK. V dropped 1 base and J dropped 4 bases, with 12 bases sitting between them.

This sequence joins TRBV7-9 and TRBJ2-7, with a weak D call TRBD2 (5 bases). Germline CDR1 SEHNR, CDR2 FQNEAQ (reference sequence). The CDR3 extends over 14 amino acids. The V gene lost 0 bases and the J gene lost 2 bases, with 8 bases spanning the gap. CDR3 sequence (DNA): TGTGCCAGCAGCTTAGCCGGCGGGCCCTACGAGCAGTACTTC. It is translated as CASSLAGGPYEQYF.

The rearrangement uses TRBV9 and TRBJ2-7, with D perhaps TRBD2 (6 bases). There are 15 residues in the CDR3. Trimming left V 0 bases short and J 2 bases short, with 12 bases between. In germline, CDR1 is SGDLS, CDR2 YYNGEE. The CDR3 DNA reads as TGTGCCAGCAGCGTAGGAGGGACTGTCACCTACGAGCAGTACTTC. It encodes CASSVGGTVTYEQYF.

The J gene is TRBJ2-3, the V gene TRBV2; D is uncertain. Per the germline V gene, CDR1 is SNHLY and CDR2 is FYNNEI. The CDR3 contains 14 residues. The V gene lost 8 bases and the J gene lost 4 bases, with 16 bases spanning the gap. CDR3 protein: CASAVTPRADTQYF. The CDR3 DNA is TGTGCCAGCGCCGTCACTCCTCGGGCAGATACGCAGTATTTT.

This chain joins TRBV6-5 and TRBJ1-4, with 8 nucleotides matching TRBD1. Germline CDR1 and CDR2: MNHEY and SVGAGI. With V trimmed by 6 bases and J by 3 bases, 6 bases remained unmatched. The CDR3 is made up of 15 amino acids. The CDR3 spells CASRQQGVANEKLFF. The CDR3 DNA sequence: TGTGCCAGCAGACAACAGGGGGTGGCTAATGAAAAACTGTTTTTT.

This rearrangement joins TRBV9 to TRBJ1-6; tentatively, D is TRBD1 (5 bases). The CDR3 runs to 14 residues. Germline V gene data show CDR1 as SGDLS and CDR2 as YYNGEE. The V end was cut by 3 bases, the J end by 5 bases, with 9 bases between. The CDR3 region has the DNA TGTGCCAGCAGCGAGGGACTAGATAATTCACCCCTCCACTTT. Amino acids: CASSEGLDNSPLHF.

The count of this clone is one. This chain links TRBV5-1 with TRBJ2-7; TRBD1 matches at 7 bases. CDR1 and CDR2 from the germline V gene are SGHRS and YFSETQ. The CDR3 consists of 14 residues. V dropped 0 bases and J dropped 6; count of bases not matched to a gene: 6. The CDR3 sequence: CASSLDRGSREQYF. CDR3 bases: TGCGCCAGCAGCTTGGACAGGGGAAGTCGCGAGCAGTACTTC.